These T cell receptor beta chains were read from a single sample in a study of OX40 agonist ivuxolimab in advanced cancers. Libraries were prepared by immunoSEQ multiplex PCR; TCRdb keeps only in-frame clonotypes and omits some of them. The top ten hold approximately 23% of the sample, which has about 50,000 clones, approximately 95% seen once. Sequencing was performed on CD4+ or CD8+ T cells sorted from blood, taken in a trial of the OX40 agonist ivuxolimab. All receptors come from an adult with an advanced solid tumor such as melanoma, head and neck, liver or kidney cancer. Both conserved end residues are part of each CDR3. The D gene is left open where the match is weak. Clone size appears in some rows only: once, few, many, or a class for an expanded clone.

abundance: .
v_gene: TRBV9
d_gene: .
j_gene: TRBJ1-1
CDR3nt: TGTGCCAGCACCCCCGAAGGGAGGGGGAACACTGAAGCTTTCTTT
CDR3aa: CASTPEGRGNTEAFF

abundance: .
v_gene: TRBV27
d_gene: .
j_gene: TRBJ2-7
CDR3nt: TGTGCCAGCAGTTTATTCGGAGGCGTCTCCTACGAGCAGTACTTC
CDR3aa: CASSLFGGVSYEQYF

abundance: .
v_gene: TRBV4-2
d_gene: TRBD2
j_gene: TRBJ2-1
CDR3nt: TGTGCCAGCACCCCCTGGGCTAGCGGGATAAATGAGCAGTTCTTC
CDR3aa: CASTPWASGINEQFF

abundance: .
v_gene: TRBV7-8
d_gene: .
j_gene: TRBJ1-5
CDR3nt: TGTGCCAGCAGCTTAGAGGGGGAGGGTCCCCAGCCCCAGCATTTT
CDR3aa: CASSLEGEGPQPQHF

abundance: .
v_gene: TRBV7-3
d_gene: TRBD1
j_gene: TRBJ2-7
CDR3nt: TGTGCCAGCAGCTTAACGGGGGACAGAGAGCAGTACTTC
CDR3aa: CASSLTGDREQYF

abundance: .
v_gene: TRBV28
d_gene: .
j_gene: TRBJ2-6
CDR3nt: TGTGCCAGCAGTTTTATAGGGGGTCTCCTCTCTGGGGCCAACGTCCTGACTTTC
CDR3aa: CASSFIGGLLSGANVLTF

abundance: .
v_gene: TRBV28
d_gene: TRBD2
j_gene: TRBJ2-1
CDR3nt: TGTGCCAGCAGTCCCCGCCGACTAGCGGGGGCCTTTGAGGATGAGCAGTTCTTC
CDR3aa: CASSPRRLAGAFEDEQFF

abundance: .
v_gene: TRBV14
d_gene: .
j_gene: TRBJ1-1
CDR3nt: TGTGCCAGCAGCCAAGTCTGGACAGAAGCTTTCTTT
CDR3aa: CASSQVWTEAFF

abundance: .
v_gene: TRBV19
d_gene: .
j_gene: TRBJ1-1
CDR3nt: TGTGCCAGTAATCGTAACACTGAAGCTTTCTTT
CDR3aa: CASNRNTEAFF

abundance: .
v_gene: TRBV9
d_gene: TRBD2
j_gene: TRBJ2-7
CDR3nt: TGTGCCAGCAGCGCCGGGACTAGCGGGAGGGCCGCTTACGAGCAGTACTTC
CDR3aa: CASSAGTSGRAAYEQYF

abundance: once
v_gene: TRBV19
d_gene: TRBD1
j_gene: TRBJ2-3
CDR3nt: TGTGCCAGTAGTATGCAGGGGGCAGGCACAGATACGCAGTATTTT
CDR3aa: CASSMQGAGTDTQYF

abundance: .
v_gene: TRBV4-3
d_gene: TRBD2
j_gene: TRBJ2-1
CDR3nt: TGCGCCAGCAGAGAGAGCGGGAGAACCTACAATGAGCAGTTCTTC
CDR3aa: CASRESGRTYNEQFF

abundance: .
v_gene: TRBV5-5
d_gene: TRBD1
j_gene: TRBJ2-2
CDR3nt: TGTGCCAGCAGCTTCCGGGACAGGGGAACCGGGGAGCTGTTTTTT
CDR3aa: CASSFRDRGTGELFF

abundance: .
v_gene: TRBV27
d_gene: .
j_gene: TRBJ1-2
CDR3nt: TGTGCCAGCAGTTTAGTAGGGGCCGGAGATGGCTACACCTTC
CDR3aa: CASSLVGAGDGYTF

abundance: .
v_gene: TRBV30
d_gene: .
j_gene: TRBJ2-7
CDR3nt: TGTGCCTGGAGTGTCGCCAGGTACTACGAGCAGTACTTC
CDR3aa: CAWSVARYYEQYF

abundance: once
v_gene: TRBV28
d_gene: .
j_gene: TRBJ2-3
CDR3nt: TGTGCCAGCGGCGTTTTCCGGGGGGCGGATACGCAGTATTTT
CDR3aa: CASGVFRGADTQYF

abundance: .
v_gene: TRBV6-1
d_gene: TRBD2
j_gene: TRBJ2-5
CDR3nt: TGTGCCAGCAGTGAAGGAGCGGGGGGACCAGAGACCCAGTACTTC
CDR3aa: CASSEGAGGPETQYF

abundance: medium-sized
v_gene: TRBV10-3
d_gene: TRBD1
j_gene: TRBJ1-2
CDR3nt: TGTGCCATCAGTGAGCCGGGACAGGGCGACTATGGCTACACCTTC
CDR3aa: CAISEPGQGDYGYTF

abundance: .
v_gene: TRBV7-6
d_gene: .
j_gene: TRBJ2-7
CDR3nt: TGTGCCAGCAGCCAAACAGGGATAAGTGCCTACGAGCAGTACTTC
CDR3aa: CASSQTGISAYEQYF

abundance: .
v_gene: TRBV30
d_gene: .
j_gene: TRBJ2-7
CDR3nt: TGTGCCTGGAGCGGGGCCTCCTACGAGCAGTACTTC
CDR3aa: CAWSGASYEQYF

abundance: .
v_gene: TRBV7-9
d_gene: .
j_gene: TRBJ2-1
CDR3nt: TGTGCCAGCAGTCGTCCTTTGGGCAGGGTCGGCGATGAGCAGTTCTTC
CDR3aa: CASSRPLGRVGDEQFF

abundance: .
v_gene: TRBV11-2
d_gene: TRBD2
j_gene: TRBJ2-1
CDR3nt: TGTGCCAGCAGCCCGGGACTAGTGGGGGAGCAGTTCTTC
CDR3aa: CASSPGLVGEQFF

abundance: .
v_gene: TRBV9
d_gene: .
j_gene: TRBJ1-1
CDR3nt: TGTGCCAGCAGTCCGAGGGGCACTGAAGCTTTCTTT
CDR3aa: CASSPRGTEAFF

abundance: .
v_gene: TRBV9
d_gene: .
j_gene: TRBJ2-2
CDR3nt: TGTGCCAGCAGCCCCGACGGAGGGGCCGCCGGGGAGCTGTTTTTT
CDR3aa: CASSPDGGAAGELFF

abundance: .
v_gene: TRBV9
d_gene: .
j_gene: TRBJ2-1
CDR3nt: TGTGCCAGCAGCGTAGGGAGCGGAGCGGGTGGCAATGAGCAGTTCTTC
CDR3aa: CASSVGSGAGGNEQFF

abundance: .
v_gene: TRBV7-9
d_gene: .
j_gene: TRBJ2-3
CDR3nt: TGTGCCAGCAGCTTAGGAGGGACAGATACGCAGTATTTT
CDR3aa: CASSLGGTDTQYF

abundance: .
v_gene: TRBV7-8
d_gene: .
j_gene: TRBJ2-5
CDR3nt: TGTGCCAGCAGCTTCGCAGGGGTCTTGGGGGAGACCCAGTACTTC
CDR3aa: CASSFAGVLGETQYF

abundance: .
v_gene: TRBV28
d_gene: TRBD2
j_gene: TRBJ2-1
CDR3nt: TGTGCCAGCAGTTCACGAAGATCTAGCGGGAGGGCCCCTAGGTTTGAGCAGTTCTTC
CDR3aa: CASSSRRSSGRAPRFEQFF

abundance: .
v_gene: TRBV7-2
d_gene: .
j_gene: TRBJ2-7
CDR3nt: TGTGCCAGCAGCTGGGGGGGCTCATACGAGCAGTACTTC
CDR3aa: CASSWGGSYEQYF

abundance: few
v_gene: TRBV19
d_gene: .
j_gene: TRBJ1-2
CDR3nt: TGTGCCACCAGGATTGCTTATGGCTACACCTTC
CDR3aa: CATRIAYGYTF

abundance: .
v_gene: TRBV11-2
d_gene: .
j_gene: TRBJ1-2
CDR3nt: TGTGCCAGCGGATTAGGTGACTATGGCTACACCTTC
CDR3aa: CASGLGDYGYTF

abundance: .
v_gene: TRBV2
d_gene: .
j_gene: TRBJ2-3
CDR3nt: TGTGCCAGCAGTGAAGCGCTGGGTGGGTGGACAACTAGCACAGATACGCAGTATTTT
CDR3aa: CASSEALGGWTTSTDTQYF

abundance: .
v_gene: TRBV27
d_gene: TRBD1
j_gene: TRBJ2-1
CDR3nt: TGTGCCAGCAGTACCCGGGACAGGGGAGTTAACAATGAGCAGTTCTTC
CDR3aa: CASSTRDRGVNNEQFF

abundance: .
v_gene: TRBV19
d_gene: .
j_gene: TRBJ2-7
CDR3nt: TGTGCCAGTGGGGACAGTTTTACGGGAGAAGAGCAGTACTTC
CDR3aa: CASGDSFTGEEQYF

abundance: once
v_gene: TRBV11-2
d_gene: TRBD2
j_gene: TRBJ2-7
CDR3nt: TGTGCCAGCAGCCTGAGCGGGACTCTCTCCTACGAGCAGTACTTC
CDR3aa: CASSLSGTLSYEQYF

abundance: .
v_gene: TRBV9
d_gene: TRBD1
j_gene: TRBJ1-2
CDR3nt: TGTGCCAGCAGCGACGGGACAGGGTTTGGCTACACCTTC
CDR3aa: CASSDGTGFGYTF

abundance: .
v_gene: TRBV7-9
d_gene: TRBD1
j_gene: TRBJ1-2
CDR3nt: TGTGCCAGCAGCCTAGTTGGGACAGGGGTATATGGCTACACCTTC
CDR3aa: CASSLVGTGVYGYTF

abundance: few
v_gene: TRBV4-3
d_gene: .
j_gene: TRBJ2-7
CDR3nt: TGCGCCAGCAGCCATCGAGACTCTTCCTACGAGCAGTACTTC
CDR3aa: CASSHRDSSYEQYF

abundance: .
v_gene: TRBV7-9
d_gene: TRBD2
j_gene: TRBJ2-3
CDR3nt: TGTGCCAGCAGCTTTAGCGGGGGAAGCACAGATACGCAGTATTTT
CDR3aa: CASSFSGGSTDTQYF

abundance: .
v_gene: TRBV6-5
d_gene: TRBD1
j_gene: TRBJ2-5
CDR3nt: TGTGCCAGCAGTCCGACAGGGGGCGCGGAGGAGACCCAGTACTTC
CDR3aa: CASSPTGGAEETQYF

abundance: .
v_gene: TRBV5-6
d_gene: .
j_gene: TRBJ2-1
CDR3nt: TGTGCCAGCAGCGGGTTGGGGGGACCAGGCTACAATGAGCAGTTCTTC
CDR3aa: CASSGLGGPGYNEQFF

abundance: .
v_gene: TRBV15
d_gene: .
j_gene: TRBJ2-7
CDR3nt: TGTGCCACCAGCAGACAACACTTCGAGCAGTACTTC
CDR3aa: CATSRQHFEQYF

abundance: .
v_gene: TRBV4-3
d_gene: TRBD2
j_gene: TRBJ2-3
CDR3nt: TGCGCCAGCAGCCAAGATGAACTAGCGGGAGACACAGATACGCAGTATTTT
CDR3aa: CASSQDELAGDTDTQYF

abundance: .
v_gene: TRBV7-9
d_gene: .
j_gene: TRBJ1-3
CDR3nt: TGTGCCAGCAGCTACACCAGGGACGCTGGAAACACCATATATTTT
CDR3aa: CASSYTRDAGNTIYF